This T cell receptor (beta chain) was documented in a study of control samples from healthy donors and cancer patients. J was trimmed by 0 bases and V by 6 bases; bases with no gene match: 11. This CDR3 region has 17 residues. Per germline, CDR1 SGHDT and CDR2 YYEEEE. Libraries were prepared by immunoSEQ multiplex PCR; TCRdb keeps only in-frame clonotypes and omits some of them. The data contain some 120,000 clones, roughly 87% of them singletons. This clone came up once. The chain is built from TRBV5-6 and TRBJ1-3; 8 positions agree with TRBD1. This TCR came from a man aged 18-30 years in good health. Source material: blood. Here the CDR3 DNA reads TGTGCCAGCACCTTTAGCCCGACAGGGGCCTCTGGAAACACCATATATTTT. Translating it yields CASTFSPTGASGNTIYF.